These T cell receptor beta chains were read from a single sample in a study of PD-L1 blockade in urothelial cancer. Profiled with immunoSEQ multiplex PCR; TCRdb holds only in-frame clones, not every one. The sample lists tens of thousands of clones; around 90% were seen once. This sample comprised PBMCs, obtained around atezolizumab (anti-PD-L1) treatment. The source is a man aged 55 to 70 with urothelial cancer. CDR3s include the opening cysteine and the closing phenylalanine or tryptophan. A D gene is named only where the DNA matches it firmly. Clone sizes are given selectively: once, few, many, or a class where the clone is expanded.

-,-,TRBV5-1,14,TRBJ2-1,TGCGCCAGCAGCTTGGGCGGCGAGTACAATGAGCAGTTCTTC,CASSLGGEYNEQFF
-,TRBD1,TRBV19,13,TRBJ1-1,TGTGCCAGTAGTATCGGACAGGGCGGTGAAGCTTTCTTT,CASSIGQGGEAFF
-,TRBD2,TRBV18,19,TRBJ2-6,TGTGCCAGCTCACCGATATCAGCGGGGGGGCCTTCTGGGGCCAACGTCCTGACTTTC,CASSPISAGGPSGANVLTF
-,-,TRBV14,16,TRBJ2-7,TGTGCCAGCAGCCGGGGGATGGCGGGGACCCCCTACGAGCAGTACTTC,CASSRGMAGTPYEQYF
-,TRBD2,TRBV4-2,15,TRBJ2-7,TGTGCCAGCAGCGCGACTAGCGGGAGTTCCTACGAGCAGTACTTC,CASSATSGSSYEQYF
-,TRBD1,TRBV27,14,TRBJ2-3,TGTGCCAGCAGCTACGGGACAGGCACAGATACGCAGTATTTT,CASSYGTGTDTQYF
-,-,TRBV28,14,TRBJ1-2,TGTGCCAGCAGTTTACGGATTCTAGGGGGTGGCTACACCTTC,CASSLRILGGGYTF
once,TRBD1,TRBV15,16,TRBJ1-4,TGTGCCACCAGCAGAGACGCCGGGACAGGGAATGAAAAACTGTTTTTT,CATSRDAGTGNEKLFF
-,TRBD2,TRBV9,15,TRBJ2-7,TGTGCCAGCAGCGTAGGGGGGGAGGGAAATACATTGCAGTACTTC,CASSVGGEGNTLQYF
-,TRBD1,TRBV9,15,TRBJ1-6,TGTGCCAGCAGGTACACAGGGGGCGCGGATTCACCCCTCCACTTT,CASRYTGGADSPLHF
-,TRBD2,TRBV9,15,TRBJ2-5,TGTGCCAGCAGCGACCCTAGCGGTCGAGGGGAGACCCAGTACTTC,CASSDPSGRGETQYF
-,TRBD2,TRBV7-2,15,TRBJ2-3,TGTGCCAGCAGCTCGACTAGCGGGGGGGGACCCCGCCCGTATTTT,CASSSTSGGGPRPYF
-,-,TRBV19,15,TRBJ2-2,TGTGCCAGTAGTATAGATCGTGCGGGCACCGGGGAGCTGTTTTTT,CASSIDRAGTGELFF
-,TRBD2,TRBV2,15,TRBJ2-3,TGTGCCAGCAGCCGGACTCGGGCTGGGGGGGGTACGCAGTATTTT,CASSRTRAGGGTQYF
-,TRBD1,TRBV6-5,15,TRBJ1-1,TGTGCCAGCACGGTTACAGGGGGCGGCCACACTGAAGCTTTCTTT,CASTVTGGGHTEAFF
-,-,TRBV7-7,14,TRBJ2-5,TGTGCTAGCAGCTTAGGCGGGGTCCGGGAGACCCAGTACTTC,CASSLGGVRETQYF
-,-,TRBV5-1,16,TRBJ2-7,TGCGCCAGCAGCTTGCAGGCACGCCCGAGCTCCTACGAGCAGTACTTC,CASSLQARPSSYEQYF
once,-,TRBV6-1,15,TRBJ1-5,TGTGCCAGCAGTGCTAATCCGAGACAGTATCAGCCCCAGCATTTT,CASSANPRQYQPQHF